The source of this TCR beta chain is a study of regulatory T cells in long-lasting Graves disease. Study overall: Antithyroid drugs had been given to newly diagnosed Graves' patients for under 3 months. Findings and limits, study-wide: Newly diagnosed patients had higher TCR diversity than persistent Graves' patients did. Thyroid tissue was not sampled; only peripheral blood was.

V gave up 2 bases and J gave up 3 bases, with 18 bases separating them. This CDR3 is built from 18 residues. Germline assignment: CDR1 KGHDR and CDR2 SFDVKD. With iRepertoire HTBI primers and Arm-PCR of CDR3 regions, TCR beta libraries were built. TCRdb reprocessed the multiplex PCR reads via MiXCR and lists one record per CDR3 protein. The profile covers around 420,000 distinct CDR3 sequences, with around 15% appearing a single time and 22% taken by the ten largest. Remarks on this clonotype: Its cognate antigen is unknown.

Sample time point: newly diagnosed GD, antithyroid drugs for less than 3 months. RNA isolated from PBMCs was used to make the TCR library. Diagnosing Graves' disease relied on the American Thyroid Association guidelines. This receptor was obtained from a female donor with Graves disease. The sequenced sample was peripheral blood mononuclear cells (PBMCs), obtained at new diagnosis, from a patient treated with antithyroid drugs. The V call is TRBV24-1, the J call TRBJ2-2; no definite D call. The CDR3 region is CATSDSQPFGIDTGELFF. Written as DNA, the CDR3 is TGTGCCACCAGTGATTCCCAGCCATTTGGGATTGACACCGGGGAGCTGTTTTTT.